This T cell receptor (beta chain) originates from a study of T cell responses to AZD1222 COVID-19 vaccine. Findings and limits, study-wide: Unmutated regions of variants are reportedly targeted by nearly half of spike-specific TCRs. Spike-wide coverage was observed for vaccine-associated CD4 TCRs, with dominant responses at 160-218 and 743-854.

The data were produced by immunoSEQ multiplex PCR, yet TCRdb's version contains in-frame clones alone and is incomplete. This repertoire shows more than 110,000 clones, less than 95% found once; its top ten account for around 3.7%. This clone was found once. The target antigen is unknown. Trimming at V came to 4 bases and at J to 2 bases, leaving 9 bases not matched to a gene. Germline V gives CDR1 MNHEY, CDR2 SVGEGT. CDR3 length: 16 amino acids. Sequencing was performed on peripheral blood, taken on day 0 of AZD1222 vaccination. The chain couples TRBV6-2 or TRBV6-3 to TRBJ2-3, with 7 positions matching TRBD1. The clonotype was recovered from an adult in good health. Written as DNA, the CDR3 is TGTGCCAGCAGTTCCTGGACAGGCTTGGACACAGATACGCAGTATTTT. This sequence encodes CASSSWTGLDTDTQYF.